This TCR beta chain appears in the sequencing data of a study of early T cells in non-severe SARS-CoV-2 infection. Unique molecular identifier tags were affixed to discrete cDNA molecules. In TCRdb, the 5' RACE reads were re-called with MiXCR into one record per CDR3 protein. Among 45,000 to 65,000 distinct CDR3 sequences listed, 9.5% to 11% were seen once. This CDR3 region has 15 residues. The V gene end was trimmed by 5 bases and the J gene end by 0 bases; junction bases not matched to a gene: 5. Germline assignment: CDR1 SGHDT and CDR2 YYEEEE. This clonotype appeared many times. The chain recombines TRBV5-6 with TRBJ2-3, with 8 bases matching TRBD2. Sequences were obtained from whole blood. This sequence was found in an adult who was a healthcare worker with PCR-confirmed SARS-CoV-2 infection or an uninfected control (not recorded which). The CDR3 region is CASSPGGGSTDTQYF. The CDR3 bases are TGTGCCAGCAGTCCGGGAGGGGGGAGCACAGATACGCAGTATTTT.